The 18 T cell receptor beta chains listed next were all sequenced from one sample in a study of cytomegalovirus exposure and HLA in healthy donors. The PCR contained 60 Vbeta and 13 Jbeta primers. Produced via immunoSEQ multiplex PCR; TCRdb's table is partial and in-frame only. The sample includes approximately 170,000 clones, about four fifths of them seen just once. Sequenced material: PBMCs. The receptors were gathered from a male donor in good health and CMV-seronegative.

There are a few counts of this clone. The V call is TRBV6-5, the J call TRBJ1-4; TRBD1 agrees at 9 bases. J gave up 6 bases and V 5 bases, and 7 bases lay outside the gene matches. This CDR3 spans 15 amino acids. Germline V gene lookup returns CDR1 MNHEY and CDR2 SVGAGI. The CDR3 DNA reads TGTGCCAGCAGTACAACAGGGGGCGAGTATGAAAAACTGTTTTTT. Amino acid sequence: CASSTTGGEYEKLFF.

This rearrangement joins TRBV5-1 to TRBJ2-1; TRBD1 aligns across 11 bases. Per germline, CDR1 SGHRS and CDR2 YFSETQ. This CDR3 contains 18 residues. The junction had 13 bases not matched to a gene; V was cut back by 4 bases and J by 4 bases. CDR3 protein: CASSTPGQGEGIYNEQFF. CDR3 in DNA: TGCGCCAGCAGCACCCCGGGACAGGGGGAGGGAATTTACAATGAGCAGTTCTTC.

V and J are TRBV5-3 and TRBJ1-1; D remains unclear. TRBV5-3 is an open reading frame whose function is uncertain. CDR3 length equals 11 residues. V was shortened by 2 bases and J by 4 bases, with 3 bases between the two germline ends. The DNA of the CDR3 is TGTGCCAGAAGCTTCAGCACTGAAGCTTTCTTT. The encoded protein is CARSFSTEAFF.

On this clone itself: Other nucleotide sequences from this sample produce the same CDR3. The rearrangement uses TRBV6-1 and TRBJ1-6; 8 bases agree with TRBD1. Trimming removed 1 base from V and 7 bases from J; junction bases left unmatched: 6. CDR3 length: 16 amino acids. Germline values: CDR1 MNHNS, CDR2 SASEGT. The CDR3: CASSEEGDRLNSPLHF. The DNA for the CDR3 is TGTGCCAGCAGTGAAGAGGGGGACAGGCTGAATTCACCCCTCCACTTT.

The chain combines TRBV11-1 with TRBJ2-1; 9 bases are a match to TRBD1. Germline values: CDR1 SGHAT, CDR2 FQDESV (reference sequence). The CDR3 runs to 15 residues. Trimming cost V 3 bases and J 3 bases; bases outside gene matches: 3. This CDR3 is CASSLRQGDYNEQFF. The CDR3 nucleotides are TGTGCCAGCAGCTTGAGACAGGGGGACTACAATGAGCAGTTCTTC.

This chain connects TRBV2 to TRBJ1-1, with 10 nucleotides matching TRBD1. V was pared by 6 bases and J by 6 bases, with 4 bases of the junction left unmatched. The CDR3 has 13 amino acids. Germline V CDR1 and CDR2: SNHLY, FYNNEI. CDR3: CASRTGGIAEAFF. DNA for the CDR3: TGTGCCAGCAGGACAGGGGGCATCGCTGAAGCTTTCTTT.

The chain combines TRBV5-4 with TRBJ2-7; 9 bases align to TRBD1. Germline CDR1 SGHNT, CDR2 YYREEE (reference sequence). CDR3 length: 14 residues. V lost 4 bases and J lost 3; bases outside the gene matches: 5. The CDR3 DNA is TGTGCCAGCAGCAGTGGACAGGGGATCTACGAGCAGTACTTC. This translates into CASSSGQGIYEQYF.

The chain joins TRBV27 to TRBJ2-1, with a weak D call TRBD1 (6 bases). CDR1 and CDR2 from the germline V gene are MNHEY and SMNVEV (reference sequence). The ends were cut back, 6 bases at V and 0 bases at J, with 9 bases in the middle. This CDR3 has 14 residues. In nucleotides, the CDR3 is TGTGCCAGCAGACCGGACAGCTCCTACAATGAGCAGTTCTTC. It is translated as CASRPDSSYNEQFF.

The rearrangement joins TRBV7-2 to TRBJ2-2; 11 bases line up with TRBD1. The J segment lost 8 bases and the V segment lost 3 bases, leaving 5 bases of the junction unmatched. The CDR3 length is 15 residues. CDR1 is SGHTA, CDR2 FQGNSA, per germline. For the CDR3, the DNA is TGTGCCAGCAGCTTCGGGACAGGGGGTTGGGGGGAGCTGTTTTTT. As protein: CASSFGTGGWGELFF.

The CDR3 loop is CASSLESGLAGVNEQFF. In DNA, the CDR3 is TGTGCCAGCAGTCTAGAATCGGGACTAGCGGGCGTCAATGAGCAGTTCTTC. This chain connects TRBV28 to TRBJ2-1; 12 nucleotides align to TRBD2. V dropped 5 bases and J dropped 6; count of bases not matched to a gene: 11. Germline V gene lookup returns CDR1 MDHEN and CDR2 SYDVKM. The CDR3 consists of 17 residues.

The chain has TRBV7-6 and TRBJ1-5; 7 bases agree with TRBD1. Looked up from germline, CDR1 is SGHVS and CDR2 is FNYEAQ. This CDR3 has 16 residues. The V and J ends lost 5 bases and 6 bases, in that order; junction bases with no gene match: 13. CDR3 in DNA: TGTGCCAGCAGCCCCGGCGCAGGACAGGAGGGTCAGCCCCAGCATTTT. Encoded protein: CASSPGAGQEGQPQHF.

The DNA for the CDR3 is TGCGCCAGCAGCCAAGTACTAGCGGGGATTGAGCAGTACTTC. It specifies CASSQVLAGIEQYF. This chain links TRBV4-1 with TRBJ2-7; 10 bases are a match to TRBD2. The CDR3 length is 14 residues. The germline V gene encodes CDR1 MGHRA and CDR2 YSYEKL. J lost 7 bases, V lost 1 base, and 4 bases had no gene match.

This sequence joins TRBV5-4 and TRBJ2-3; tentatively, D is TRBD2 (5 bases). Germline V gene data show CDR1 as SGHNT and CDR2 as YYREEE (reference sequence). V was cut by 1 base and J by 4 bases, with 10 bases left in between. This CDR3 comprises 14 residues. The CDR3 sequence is CASSLRLAPDTQYF. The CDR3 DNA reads TGTGCCAGCAGCTTGAGATTAGCGCCAGATACGCAGTATTTT.

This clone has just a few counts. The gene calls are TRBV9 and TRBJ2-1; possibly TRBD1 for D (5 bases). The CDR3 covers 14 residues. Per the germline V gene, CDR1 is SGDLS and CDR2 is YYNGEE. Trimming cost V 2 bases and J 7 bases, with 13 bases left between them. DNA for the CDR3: TGTGCCAGCAGCGTTCGCAGGGTGGAAAATGAGCAGTTCTTC. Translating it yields CASSVRRVENEQFF.

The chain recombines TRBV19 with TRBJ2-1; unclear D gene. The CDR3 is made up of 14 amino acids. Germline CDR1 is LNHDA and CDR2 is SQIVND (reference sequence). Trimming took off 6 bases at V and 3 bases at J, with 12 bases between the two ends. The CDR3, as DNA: TGTGCCAGTAGGCCTAGTGGAATCTACAATGAGCAGTTCTTC. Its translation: CASRPSGIYNEQFF. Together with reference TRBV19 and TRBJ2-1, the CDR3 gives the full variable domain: DGGITQSPKYLFRKEGQNVTLSCEQNLNHDAMYWYRQDPGQGLRLIYYSQIVNDFQKGDIAEGYSVSREKKESFPLTVTSAQKNPTAFYLCASRPSGIYNEQFFGPGTRLTVL.

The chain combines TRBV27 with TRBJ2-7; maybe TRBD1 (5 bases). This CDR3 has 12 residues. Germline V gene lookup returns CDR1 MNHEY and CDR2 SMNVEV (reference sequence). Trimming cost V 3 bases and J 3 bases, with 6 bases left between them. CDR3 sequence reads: CASSFQGYEQYF. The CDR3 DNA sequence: TGTGCCAGCAGTTTTCAGGGCTACGAGCAGTACTTC.

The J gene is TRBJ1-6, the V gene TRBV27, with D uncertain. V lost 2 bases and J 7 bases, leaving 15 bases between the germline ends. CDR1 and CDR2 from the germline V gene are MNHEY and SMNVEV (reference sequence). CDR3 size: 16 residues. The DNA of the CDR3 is TGTGCCAGCAGTTTAGCCAGACAACCCCACAATTCACCCCTCCACTTT. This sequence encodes CASSLARQPHNSPLHF.

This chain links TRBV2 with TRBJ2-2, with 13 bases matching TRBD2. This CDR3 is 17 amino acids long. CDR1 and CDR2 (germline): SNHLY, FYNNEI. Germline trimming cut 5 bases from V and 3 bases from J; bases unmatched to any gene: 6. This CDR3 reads CASSRTSGGSDTGELFF. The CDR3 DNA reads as TGTGCCAGCAGTCGGACTAGCGGGGGTTCGGACACCGGGGAGCTGTTTTTT.